Listed below are T cell receptor beta chains from one sample, sequenced in a study of T cells expressing NK-cell markers. TCRdb reworked the 5' RACE reads into one entry per CDR3 protein, no DNA. Here the sample table reports about 3,200 distinct CDR3 sequences. The specimen was blood T cells: a sorted CD56 or NKG2C T cell subset, CD4+ or CD8+ T cells, or bulk PBMC T cells (not recorded which). All receptors come from a woman aged 18-29 years in good health. Each CDR3 is given with its conserved first and last residue. Some rows have no size entry. The others give once, few or many, or a class for an expanded clone.

clone_size: .
v_call: TRBV6-1
j_call: TRBJ1-1
cdr3_aa: CASSLGSPGGGNTEAFF

clone_size: medium-sized
v_call: TRBV5-1
j_call: TRBJ2-5
cdr3_aa: CASSLPGRETQYF

clone_size: medium-sized
v_call: TRBV20-1
j_call: TRBJ1-1
cdr3_aa: CSARNNIPLPEAFF

clone_size: .
v_call: TRBV6-5
j_call: TRBJ2-7
cdr3_aa: CASSYQREGRIVEQYF

clone_size: .
v_call: TRBV20-1
j_call: TRBJ2-7
cdr3_aa: CSARDGTYEQYF

clone_size: .
v_call: TRBV12-3/TRBV12-4
j_call: TRBJ1-2
cdr3_aa: CASRDSRGHRDYGYTF

clone_size: .
v_call: TRBV6-1
j_call: TRBJ2-5
cdr3_aa: CASSESGGGRETQYF

clone_size: .
v_call: TRBV6-2/TRBV6-3
j_call: TRBJ2-1
cdr3_aa: CASSYPLTSNEQFF

clone_size: .
v_call: TRBV20-1
j_call: TRBJ1-3
cdr3_aa: CSATTGGELSGNTIYF

clone_size: medium-sized
v_call: TRBV5-1
j_call: TRBJ1-4
cdr3_aa: CASSLGGQGAANEKLFF

clone_size: .
v_call: TRBV5-4
j_call: TRBJ2-5
cdr3_aa: CASSRGTSGEETQYF